This TCR beta chain was captured in a study of regulatory T cells in long-lasting Graves disease. Across the whole study: Recently diagnosed Graves' patients had received antithyroid drugs for under 3 months.

Described time point: newly diagnosed GD, antithyroid drugs for less than 3 months. PBMC RNA served as the TCR library source. This clonotype occurred many times. Both iRepertoire HTBI primers and Arm-PCR of CDR3 regions were used to build the TCR beta libraries. TCRdb ran MiXCR on the multiplex PCR reads and lists one entry per CDR3 protein. Here the sample spans about 240,000 distinct CDR3 sequences, 20% being singletons. Sequencing used peripheral blood mononuclear cells (PBMCs), obtained at new diagnosis, from a patient treated with antithyroid drugs. The sequence was collected from a female donor with Graves disease.

The CDR3 DNA reads as TGTGCCAGCAGCTTGATGGAGATTGGGGTATTCGATGAGCAGTTCTTC. It codes for CASSLMEIGVFDEQFF. The V gene is TRBV11-2, the J gene TRBJ2-1; D is ambiguous. Germline values: CDR1 SGHAT, CDR2 FQNNGV. V was shortened by 3 bases and J by 8 bases, with 20 bases between the two germline ends. The CDR3 is 16 amino acids.